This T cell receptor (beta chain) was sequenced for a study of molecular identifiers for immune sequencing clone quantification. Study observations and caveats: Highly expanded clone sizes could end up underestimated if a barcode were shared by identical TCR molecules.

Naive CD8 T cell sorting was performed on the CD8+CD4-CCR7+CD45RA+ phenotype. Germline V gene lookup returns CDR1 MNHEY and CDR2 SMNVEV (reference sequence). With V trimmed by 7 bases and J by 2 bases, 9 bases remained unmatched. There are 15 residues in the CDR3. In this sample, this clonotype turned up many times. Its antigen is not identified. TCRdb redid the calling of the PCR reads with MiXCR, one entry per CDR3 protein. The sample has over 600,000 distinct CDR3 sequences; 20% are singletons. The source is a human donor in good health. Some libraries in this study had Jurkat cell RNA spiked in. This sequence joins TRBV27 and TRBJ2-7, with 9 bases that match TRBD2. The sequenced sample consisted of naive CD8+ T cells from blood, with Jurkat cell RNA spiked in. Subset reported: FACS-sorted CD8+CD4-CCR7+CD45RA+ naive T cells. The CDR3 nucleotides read TGTGCCAGCACCATTAGCGGGGGCCTACCCTACGAGCAGTACTTC. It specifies CASTISGGLPYEQYF.